The 32 T cell receptor beta chains below were found in one sample sequenced in a study of blood T cell repertoires in COVID-19. Profiling relied on immunoSEQ multiplex PCR, and the TCRdb table lists in-frame clones only, not all of them. The repertoire includes around 180,000 clones, about 81% of them detected once, and roughly 12% sits in the top ten. Sequenced material: peripheral blood. These TCRs come from a woman older than 75 with COVID-19, enrolled during active disease.

This sequence joins TRBV3-1 (or the pseudogene TRBV3-2) and TRBJ2-3, with 8 positions matching TRBD2. The CDR3 contains 13 residues. Germline V gene sequence: CDR1 LGHDT, CDR2 YNNKEL (reference sequence). The ends lost 2 bases at V and 9 bases at J; junction bases unmatched: 4. The CDR3 loop reads CASSQFSGETQYF. As DNA, the CDR3 is TGTGCCAGCAGCCAATTTAGCGGGGAAACGCAGTATTTT.

The genes are TRBV30 and TRBJ1-4; tentatively, D is TRBD1 (5 bases). This CDR3 region has 12 residues. Per germline, CDR1 GTSNPN and CDR2 SVGIG (reference sequence). Trimming stripped 5 bases from V and 4 bases from J, with 8 bases between. The CDR3 DNA sequence: TGTGCCTGGTCAGGGTTTAATGAAAAACTGTTTTTT. Its translation is CAWSGFNEKLFF.

The chain joins TRBV28 to TRBJ1-2; unclear D gene. The germline gives CDR1 MDHEN, CDR2 SYDVKM. This CDR3 contains 13 residues. The germline V and J ends were trimmed by 7 bases and 0 bases, with 9 bases remaining between them. CDR3 protein: CASTRGSNYGYTF. The DNA of the CDR3 is TGTGCCAGCACCCGAGGGTCTAACTATGGCTACACCTTC.

The chain couples TRBV27 to TRBJ1-6; 7 nucleotides align to TRBD1. The CDR3 is 14 amino acids. V gave up 6 bases and J gave up 7 bases; unmatched junction bases: 6. The germline V gene encodes CDR1 MNHEY and CDR2 SMNVEV (reference sequence). The chain's CDR3 is CASSLDRVNSPLHF. The CDR3 coding sequence is TGTGCCAGCAGCTTAGACAGGGTCAATTCACCCCTCCACTTT.

V and J are TRBV19 and TRBJ2-7; 8 bases agree with TRBD1. This CDR3 region has 15 residues. V lost 6 bases and J lost 2; bases outside the gene matches: 9. The germline V gene has CDR1 LNHDA and CDR2 SQIVND (reference sequence). The CDR3 region has the DNA TGTGCCAGTAGAGGTCCCGGGACAGGAACCTACGAGCAGTACTTC. As protein: CASRGPGTGTYEQYF.

The chain combines TRBV27 with TRBJ2-1; TRBD2 might be the D (6 bases). The V end lost 3 bases, the J end lost 5 bases, and 11 bases lay between the germline ends. The CDR3 covers 14 residues. CDR1 MNHEY and CDR2 SMNVEV come from the germline V gene (reference sequence). In DNA form, the CDR3 reads TGTGCCAGCAGTTTTTTAGGGGAGGACAATGAGCAGTTCTTC. Amino acids: CASSFLGEDNEQFF.

The rearrangement links TRBV7-2 to TRBJ2-5; D remains ambiguous. Germline loops: CDR1 SGHTA, CDR2 FQGNSA. CDR3 length: 14 amino acids. The V and J ends lost 2 bases and 2 bases respectively, with 9 bases between them. CDR3 region: CASSLYTRQETQYF. For the CDR3, the DNA is TGTGCCAGCAGCTTATATACCCGGCAAGAGACCCAGTACTTC.

The chain couples TRBV5-4 to TRBJ1-3; unclear D gene. This CDR3 comprises 16 residues. V lost 0 bases and J 2 bases, leaving 12 bases between the germline ends. Germline CDR1 reads SGHNT; CDR2 reads YYREEE (reference sequence). The CDR3 DNA is TGTGCCAGCAGCTTGGACCCCCGAGCTACTGGAAACACCATATATTTT. Amino acids: CASSLDPRATGNTIYF.

This chain connects TRBV25-1 to TRBJ2-6; TRBD1 might be the D (6 bases). Germline CDR1 MGHDK, CDR2 SYGVNS. The length of the CDR3 is 18 residues. V dropped 4 bases and J dropped 3 bases, with 19 bases sitting between them. The CDR3 region has the DNA TGTGCCAGCAGTGCCCCCCCGGACAGAACAGGTGGGGCCAACGTCCTGACTTTC. The encoded protein is CASSAPPDRTGGANVLTF.

The J gene is TRBJ2-1, the V gene TRBV6-2 or TRBV6-3, with 8 bases matching TRBD1. After removal of 5 bases from V and 0 bases from J, the junction contained 6 bases not matched to a gene. The CDR3 totals 16 residues. The germline V gene has CDR1 MNHEY and CDR2 SVGEGT. The CDR3 spells CASSPGQDFSYNEQFF. The CDR3 nucleotides are TGTGCCAGCAGTCCGGGACAGGACTTCTCCTACAATGAGCAGTTCTTC.

The chain employs TRBV7-2 and TRBJ1-3; D perhaps matches TRBD1 (5 bases). CDR1 and CDR2 from the germline V gene are SGHTA and FQGNSA. V dropped 1 base and J dropped 3 bases, with 13 bases sitting between them. This CDR3 region has 16 residues. CDR3 amino acids: CASSLENRGLGNTIYF. The CDR3 region has the DNA TGTGCCAGCAGCTTAGAGAATAGGGGCCTTGGAAACACCATATATTTT.

The rearrangement links TRBV27 to TRBJ2-1; 11 bases match TRBD2. Germline-derived CDR1 and CDR2 are MNHEY and SMNVEV (reference sequence). The CDR3 has 17 residues. V trimming: 6 bases; J trimming: 1 base; junction bases outside the gene matches: 8. Written as DNA, the CDR3 is TGTGCCAGCAGCCCGACTAGCGGGGCCAATTCCTACAATGAGCAGTTCTTC. Amino acids: CASSPTSGANSYNEQFF.

V gene TRBV3-1 (or the pseudogene TRBV3-2) combines with J gene TRBJ2-1; TRBD2 matches at 8 bases. CDR1 and CDR2 from the germline V gene are LGHDT and YNNKEL (reference sequence). The CDR3 has 16 residues. Germline trimming cut 8 bases from V and 2 bases from J; bases unmatched to any gene: 11. The CDR3, as DNA: TGTGCCAGCTCGTGGAGTGGAGCGGGGGCCTACAATGAGCAGTTCTTC. Encoded protein: CASSWSGAGAYNEQFF.

This clone appeared a single time. The chain combines TRBV5-1 with TRBJ1-4; TRBD1 might be the D (6 bases). The CDR3 is made up of 16 amino acids. Trimming stripped 0 bases from V and 0 bases from J, with 9 bases between. The germline gives CDR1 SGHRS, CDR2 YFSETQ. CDR3 sequence (DNA): TGCGCCAGCAGCTTGGTAGGGGGAACAACTAATGAAAAACTGTTTTTT. It codes for CASSLVGGTTNEKLFF.

The rearrangement uses TRBV4-3 and TRBJ2-5; 12 nucleotides agree with TRBD2. The germline V gene has CDR1 LGHNA and CDR2 YSLEER. J gave up 5 bases and V 3 bases, and 4 bases lay outside the gene matches. The CDR3 has 15 amino acids. The CDR3 reads CASSQGTSGWETQYF. DNA of the CDR3: TGCGCCAGCAGCCAGGGGACTAGCGGGTGGGAGACCCAGTACTTC.

A single count supports this clone. The chain combines TRBV5-1 with TRBJ2-5; the match to TRBD2 covers 14 bases. Germline lookup yields CDR1 SGHRS and CDR2 YFSETQ. This CDR3 has 16 residues. V shed 3 bases and J 1 base; nucleotides not matched to a gene: 2. CDR3 region: CASSSGLAGVQETQYF. The CDR3 DNA reads as TGCGCCAGCAGCTCGGGACTAGCGGGGGTCCAAGAGACCCAGTACTTC.

V usage is TRBV19 and J usage is TRBJ2-2; D is uncertain. CDR1 and CDR2 from the germline V gene are LNHDA and SQIVND (reference sequence). V was trimmed by 5 bases and J by 6 bases, leaving 13 bases between them. This CDR3 has 14 amino acids. The chain's CDR3 is CASSPHQHPGELFF. As DNA, the CDR3 is TGTGCCAGTAGTCCCCATCAACACCCCGGGGAGCTGTTTTTT.

The DNA for the CDR3 is TGCGCCAGCAGTGATGTCCACAACCAAGAGACCCAGTACTTC. Residues: CASSDVHNQETQYF. The V call is TRBV10-2, the J call TRBJ2-5; D uncertain. The CDR3 is 14 residues long. Looked up from germline, CDR1 is WSHSY and CDR2 is SAAADI. Trimming took off 3 bases at V and 0 bases at J, with 8 bases between the two ends.

This rearrangement joins TRBV6-5 to TRBJ1-2, with 9 bases identical to TRBD1. J lost 5 bases, V lost 6 bases, and 7 bases had no gene match. This CDR3 has 14 residues. The V gene's germline CDR1 is MNHEY and CDR2 SVGAGI. The CDR3 coding sequence is TGTGCCAGCAGGGACGGACAGGGGAGATATGGCTACACCTTC. This sequence encodes CASRDGQGRYGYTF.

The rearrangement links TRBV19 to TRBJ1-2; D gene uncertain. Germline assignment: CDR1 LNHDA and CDR2 SQIVND (reference sequence). With 3 bases removed from V and 6 bases from J, the gap between germline ends came to 11 bases. The CDR3 runs to 13 residues. The CDR3 protein is CASSIADLDGYTF. In nucleotides, the CDR3 is TGTGCCAGTAGTATTGCGGATCTTGATGGCTACACCTTC.

This chain uses TRBV18 with TRBJ2-1; perhaps TRBD1 as D (6 bases). Deletions cut 2 bases from V and 4 bases from J, with 12 bases between. The CDR3 loop spans 15 amino acids. Per germline, CDR1 KGHSH and CDR2 LQKENI. DNA for the CDR3: TGTGCCAGCTCACCAGGGGACACCTTATACAATGAGCAGTTCTTC. It translates to CASSPGDTLYNEQFF.

V usage is TRBV6-6 and J usage is TRBJ1-2, with 7 bases that match TRBD1. From germline, CDR1 is MNHNY and CDR2 SVGAGI (reference sequence). Germline trimming cut 6 bases from V and 4 bases from J; bases unmatched to any gene: 11. The CDR3 sequence is 15 residues long. CDR3 nucleotide sequence: TGTGCCAGCAGGCCCACCCTTACAGGGGTCTATGGCTACACCTTC. Amino acids: CASRPTLTGVYGYTF.

V gene TRBV28 combines with J gene TRBJ2-7; perhaps TRBD1 as D (5 bases). This CDR3 is built from 14 residues. The V end lost 1 base, the J end lost 2 bases, and 9 bases lay between the germline ends. The germline V gene encodes CDR1 MDHEN and CDR2 SYDVKM. CDR3 nucleotides: TGTGCCAGCAGTTTATACGACAGACCCTACGAGCAGTACTTC. It yields the protein CASSLYDRPYEQYF.

The rearrangement uses TRBV15 and TRBJ2-7, with a weak D call TRBD1 (6 bases). V lost 1 base and J lost 7, with 14 bases in between. The CDR3 covers 14 residues. Germline-derived CDR1 and CDR2 are LNHNV and YYDKDF (reference sequence). The CDR3: CATSRAVEGEEQYF. CDR3 nucleotide sequence: TGTGCCACCAGCAGAGCGGTAGAGGGGGAAGAGCAGTACTTC.

The rearrangement links TRBV7-2 to TRBJ2-5; perhaps TRBD2 as D (6 bases). CDR3 length equals 16 residues. V lost 1 base and J lost 3, with 15 bases in between. Germline CDR1 and CDR2: SGHTA and FQGNSA. This CDR3 is CASSLGLRELEETQYF. CDR3 in DNA: TGTGCCAGCAGCTTAGGTCTCCGGGAGTTGGAAGAGACCCAGTACTTC.

The chain uses TRBV29-1 and TRBJ1-2; 9 bases map to TRBD1. CDR1 and CDR2 (germline): SQVTM, ANQGSEA. The CDR3 extends over 12 amino acids. V lost 2 bases and J lost 7; bases outside the gene matches: 2. The CDR3 DNA follows: TGCAGCGTTGAAAAGGACAGGGGTGGCTACACCTTC. Amino acid sequence: CSVEKDRGGYTF.

The chain recombines TRBV6-5 with TRBJ2-1; 9 nucleotides match TRBD2. This CDR3 comprises 15 residues. The ends lost 7 bases at V and 8 bases at J; junction bases unmatched: 12. Germline loops: CDR1 MNHEY, CDR2 SVGAGI. CDR3 residues: CASISGTSRPDEQFF. The CDR3 DNA reads as TGTGCCAGCATCTCCGGGACTAGCCGGCCGGATGAGCAGTTCTTC.

V gene TRBV19 combines with J gene TRBJ1-5; TRBD1 might be the D (6 bases). The CDR3 spans 15 residues. Germline V gene data show CDR1 as LNHDA and CDR2 as SQIVND (reference sequence). Trimming took 3 bases from V and 6 from J, leaving 15 bases between them. The CDR3 region has the DNA TGTGCCAGTAGTATTAACAGGGTGGAAGCTCAGCCCCAGCATTTT. Translation: CASSINRVEAQPQHF. The whole variable domain, filled in from reference TRBV19 and TRBJ1-5, reads DGGITQSPKYLFRKEGQNVTLSCEQNLNHDAMYWYRQDPGQGLRLIYYSQIVNDFQKGDIAEGYSVSREKKESFPLTVTSAQKNPTAFYLCASSINRVEAQPQHFGDGTRLSIL.

This chain uses TRBV10-3 with TRBJ1-3; perhaps TRBD1 as D (5 bases). The germline V gene has CDR1 ENHRY and CDR2 SYGVKD. This CDR3 contains 13 residues. Trimming stripped 11 bases from V and 8 bases from J, with 19 bases between. The CDR3 coding sequence is TGTGCCGCAGCCCGGACGGAAGGGGACACCATATATTTT. Its translation: CAAARTEGDTIYF.

The CDR3 is CASRLGQGNTEAFF. The CDR3, as DNA: TGTGCCAGCAGGCTAGGACAGGGGAACACTGAAGCTTTCTTT. The chain links TRBV2 to TRBJ1-1, with 8 nucleotides matching TRBD1. This CDR3 spans 14 amino acids. V dropped 6 bases and J dropped 1; count of bases not matched to a gene: 4. Germline lookup yields CDR1 SNHLY and CDR2 FYNNEI. Supplemented by reference TRBV2 and TRBJ1-1, the full variable domain reads EPEVTQTPSHQVTQMGQEVILRCVPISNHLYFYWYRQILGQKVEFLVSFYNNEISEKSEIFDDQFSVERPDGSNFTLKIRSTKLEDSAMYFCASRLGQGNTEAFFGQGTRLTVV.

This clone came up once. J is TRBJ1-5 and V is TRBV7-6; no firm D call. The CDR3 extends over 15 amino acids. Germline CDR1 is SGHVS and CDR2 is FNYEAQ. The ends were cut back, 1 base at V and 0 bases at J, with 7 bases in the middle. The CDR3 is CASSLEAGSNQPQHF. CDR3 DNA sequence: TGTGCCAGCAGCTTAGAGGCAGGTAGCAATCAGCCCCAGCATTTT. Using reference TRBV7-6 and TRBJ1-5 for the parts outside the CDR3, the full variable domain is GAGVSQSPRYKVTKRGQDVALRCDPISGHVSLYWYRQALGQGPEFLTYFNYEAQQDKSGLPNDRFSAERPEGSISTLTIQRTEQRDSAMYRCASSLEAGSNQPQHFGDGTRLSIL.

A few counts support this clone. The V call is TRBV6-5, the J call TRBJ2-7; TRBD2 agrees at 10 bases. The CDR3 extends over 16 amino acids. The trim removed 0 bases at V and 2 bases at J, leaving 4 bases unmatched. Looked up from germline, CDR1 is MNHEY and CDR2 is SVGAGI. The CDR3 DNA reads as TGTGCCAGCAGTTACTCGACGCTAGCGGGAGCCTACGAGCAGTACTTC. This sequence encodes CASSYSTLAGAYEQYF.